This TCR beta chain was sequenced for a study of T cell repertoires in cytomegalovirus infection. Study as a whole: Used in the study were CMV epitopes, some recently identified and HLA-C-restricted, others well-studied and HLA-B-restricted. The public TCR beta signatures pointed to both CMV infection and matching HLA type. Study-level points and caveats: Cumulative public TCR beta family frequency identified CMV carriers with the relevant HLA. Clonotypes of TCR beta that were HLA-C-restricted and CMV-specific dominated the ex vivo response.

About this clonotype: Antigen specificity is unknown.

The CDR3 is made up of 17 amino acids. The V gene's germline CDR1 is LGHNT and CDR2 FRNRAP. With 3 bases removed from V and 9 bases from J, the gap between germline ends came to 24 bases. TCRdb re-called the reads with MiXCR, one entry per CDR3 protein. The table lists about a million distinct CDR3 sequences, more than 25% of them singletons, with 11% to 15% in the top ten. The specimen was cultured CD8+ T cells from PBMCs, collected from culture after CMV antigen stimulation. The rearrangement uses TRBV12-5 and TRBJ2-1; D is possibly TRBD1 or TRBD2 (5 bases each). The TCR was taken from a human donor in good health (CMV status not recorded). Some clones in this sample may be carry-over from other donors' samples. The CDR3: CASGFYLEGPKPSEQFF. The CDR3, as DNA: TGTGCTAGTGGTTTTTATTTAGAGGGACCCAAACCCAGTGAGCAGTTCTTC.